These T cell receptor beta chains were read from a single sample in a study of OX40 agonist ivuxolimab in advanced cancers. Profiled with immunoSEQ multiplex PCR; TCRdb holds only in-frame clones, not every one. The table has 40,000 to 60,000 clones, 60% to 80% seen once. The source was CD4+ or CD8+ T cells sorted from blood, collected in a trial of the OX40 agonist ivuxolimab. The receptors stem from an adult with an advanced solid tumor such as melanoma, head and neck, liver or kidney cancer. Each CDR3 is given with its conserved first and last residue. The order of the fields is J gene, CDR3 length, D gene, V gene, CDR3 protein. D genes are given only for firm matches.

J: TRBJ1-1
length: 13
D: .
V: TRBV6-4
CDR3: CASSVSRDTEAFF

J: TRBJ1-1
length: 13
D: .
V: TRBV4-3
CDR3: CASSQAAFTEAFF

J: TRBJ2-1
length: 16
D: .
V: TRBV5-1
CDR3: CASSLDSALSYNEQFF

J: TRBJ1-2
length: 14
D: .
V: TRBV5-1
CDR3: CASSFLDGKHGYTF

J: TRBJ2-5
length: 15
D: .
V: TRBV6-5
CDR3: CASSTGTFFQETQYF

J: TRBJ1-2
length: 15
D: TRBD1
V: TRBV7-2
CDR3: CASSSGVRTGSGYTF

J: TRBJ2-2
length: 18
D: TRBD2
V: TRBV19
CDR3: CASRRRGWTSGSSGELFF

J: TRBJ2-5
length: 14
D: .
V: TRBV25-1
CDR3: CASGDERRQETQYF

J: TRBJ2-1
length: 16
D: .
V: TRBV27
CDR3: CASSLSGIAVYNEQFF

J: TRBJ2-5
length: 14
D: .
V: TRBV19
CDR3: CASSMAFSQETQYF

J: TRBJ1-6
length: 14
D: .
V: TRBV7-2
CDR3: CASSSQGSNSPLHF

J: TRBJ1-1
length: 13
D: .
V: TRBV6-5
CDR3: CASSYGRQTEAFF

J: TRBJ2-2
length: 15
D: TRBD1
V: TRBV2
CDR3: CASMAGQGRTGELFF

J: TRBJ2-1
length: 13
D: TRBD2
V: TRBV4-1
CDR3: CASSQGLAGARFF

J: TRBJ2-7
length: 15
D: .
V: TRBV4-2
CDR3: CASRTGLDFSYEQYF

J: TRBJ2-7
length: 13
D: TRBD1
V: TRBV18
CDR3: CASSGSTGEEQYF

J: TRBJ2-7
length: 14
D: .
V: TRBV19
CDR3: CASSLGQRRNEQYF

J: TRBJ1-5
length: 16
D: .
V: TRBV7-8
CDR3: CASSPRRGERNQPQHF

J: TRBJ2-3
length: 16
D: TRBD1
V: TRBV5-8
CDR3: CASSLGQGRTTDTQYF

J: TRBJ2-3
length: 17
D: TRBD2
V: TRBV7-9
CDR3: CASSSSGLAGGGDTQYF

J: TRBJ1-2
length: 15
D: .
V: TRBV27
CDR3: CASSFHETGWRGYTF

J: TRBJ2-7
length: 14
D: .
V: TRBV19
CDR3: CASSLTGLFYEQYF

J: TRBJ2-3
length: 15
D: TRBD1
V: TRBV19
CDR3: CASSTSGTGFNTQYF

J: TRBJ1-5
length: 12
D: .
V: TRBV29-1
CDR3: CSAAYSNQPQHF

J: TRBJ1-1
length: 13
D: TRBD1
V: TRBV19
CDR3: CASRTGGQGEAFF

J: TRBJ1-2
length: 13
D: TRBD1
V: TRBV6-6
CDR3: CASRGQGNYGYTF

J: TRBJ1-1
length: 16
D: TRBD1
V: TRBV27
CDR3: CASSLLLGQGNTEAFF

J: TRBJ2-3
length: 15
D: TRBD2
V: TRBV4-3
CDR3: CASSQDGASGSAQYF

J: TRBJ1-5
length: 18
D: .
V: TRBV4-2
CDR3: CASSQDGRTGGVRQAQHF

J: TRBJ2-1
length: 12
D: .
V: TRBV30
CDR3: CAYSSGGHEQFF

J: TRBJ1-2
length: 11
D: .
V: TRBV18
CDR3: CASGRGSGYTF

J: TRBJ2-4
length: 15
D: TRBD1
V: TRBV5-1
CDR3: CASSLLGGKENIQYF

J: TRBJ1-1
length: 13
D: .
V: TRBV30
CDR3: CAWSVKGPTEAFF

J: TRBJ1-5
length: 12
D: .
V: TRBV7-9
CDR3: CASSLGTQPQHF

J: TRBJ1-1
length: 12
D: .
V: TRBV7-2
CDR3: CASSLTGFEAFF

J: TRBJ2-7
length: 14
D: .
V: TRBV7-2
CDR3: CASSLWAANYEQYF

J: TRBJ2-7
length: 14
D: TRBD1
V: TRBV18
CDR3: CASSPPGQGHEQYF

J: TRBJ2-7
length: 14
D: TRBD1
V: TRBV4-2
CDR3: CASSRGTGGYEQYF

J: TRBJ1-6
length: 13
D: TRBD1
V: TRBV19
CDR3: CASKRDSNSPLHF